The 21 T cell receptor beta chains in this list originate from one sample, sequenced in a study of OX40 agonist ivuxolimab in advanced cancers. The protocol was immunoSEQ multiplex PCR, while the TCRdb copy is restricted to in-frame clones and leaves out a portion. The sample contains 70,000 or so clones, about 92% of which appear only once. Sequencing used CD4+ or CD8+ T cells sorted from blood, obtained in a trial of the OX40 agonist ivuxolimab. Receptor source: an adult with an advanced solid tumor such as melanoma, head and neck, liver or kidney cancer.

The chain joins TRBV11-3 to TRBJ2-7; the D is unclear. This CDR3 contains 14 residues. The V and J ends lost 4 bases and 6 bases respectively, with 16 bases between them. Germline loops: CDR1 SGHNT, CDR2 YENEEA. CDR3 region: CASSSHLSSREQYF. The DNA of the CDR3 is TGTGCCAGCAGCTCCCATTTAAGCTCCCGCGAGCAGTACTTC.

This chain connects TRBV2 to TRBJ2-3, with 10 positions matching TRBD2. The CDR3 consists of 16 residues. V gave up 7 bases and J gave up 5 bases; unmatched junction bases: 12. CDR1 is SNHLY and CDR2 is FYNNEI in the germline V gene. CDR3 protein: CASKGQAGGLKDTQYF. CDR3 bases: TGTGCCAGCAAAGGGCAAGCGGGGGGGCTGAAAGATACGCAGTATTTT.

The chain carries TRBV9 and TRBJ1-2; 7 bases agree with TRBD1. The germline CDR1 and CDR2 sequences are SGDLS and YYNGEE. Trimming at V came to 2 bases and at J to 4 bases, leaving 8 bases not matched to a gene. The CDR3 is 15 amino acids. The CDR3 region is CASSVRGTDLYGYTF. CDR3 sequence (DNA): TGTGCCAGCAGCGTCCGAGGGACAGATCTCTATGGCTACACCTTC.

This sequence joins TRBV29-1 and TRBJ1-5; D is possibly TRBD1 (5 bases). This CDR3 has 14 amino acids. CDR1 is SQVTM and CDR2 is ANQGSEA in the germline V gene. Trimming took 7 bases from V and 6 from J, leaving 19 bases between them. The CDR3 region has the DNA TGCAGCGCTCTAGAGGGGCCCCGGGGTCAGCCCCAGCATTTT. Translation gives CSALEGPRGQPQHF.

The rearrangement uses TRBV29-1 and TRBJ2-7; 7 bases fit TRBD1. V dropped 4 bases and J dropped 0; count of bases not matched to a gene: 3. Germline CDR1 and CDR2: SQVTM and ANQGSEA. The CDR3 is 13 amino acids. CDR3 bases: TGCAGCGTTGGCAGGACAGGCTCCTACGAGCAGTACTTC. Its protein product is CSVGRTGSYEQYF.

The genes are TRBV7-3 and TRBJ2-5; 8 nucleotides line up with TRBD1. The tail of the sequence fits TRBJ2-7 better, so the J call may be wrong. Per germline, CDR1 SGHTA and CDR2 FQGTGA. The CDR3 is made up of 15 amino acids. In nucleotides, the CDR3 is TGTGCCAGCAGCTTAACGGGACAGGCCTCCTACGAGCAGTACTTC. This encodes CASSLTGQASYEQYF.

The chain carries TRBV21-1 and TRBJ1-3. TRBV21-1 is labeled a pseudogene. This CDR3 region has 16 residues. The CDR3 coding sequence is TGTGCCAGCAGCAAAGGTAGGAGCTCCCCTGGAAACACCATATATTTT. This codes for CASSKGRSSPGNTIYF.

In DNA form, the CDR3 reads TGTGCCAGCAGCTTTTGGGGGGAAGAAAAACTGTTTTTT. It specifies CASSFWGEEKLFF. The chain is built from TRBV5-4 and TRBJ1-4, with a tentative D call TRBD1 (5 bases). Trimming removed 2 bases from V and 8 bases from J, with 10 bases in between. Per the germline V gene, CDR1 is SGHNT and CDR2 is YYREEE (reference sequence). This CDR3 is built from 13 residues.

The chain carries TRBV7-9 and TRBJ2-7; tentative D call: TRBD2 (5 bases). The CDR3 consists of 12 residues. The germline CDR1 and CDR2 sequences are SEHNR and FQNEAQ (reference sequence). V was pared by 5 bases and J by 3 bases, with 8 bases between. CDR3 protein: CASSHSDYEQYF. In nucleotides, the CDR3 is TGTGCCAGCAGCCATAGCGACTACGAGCAGTACTTC.

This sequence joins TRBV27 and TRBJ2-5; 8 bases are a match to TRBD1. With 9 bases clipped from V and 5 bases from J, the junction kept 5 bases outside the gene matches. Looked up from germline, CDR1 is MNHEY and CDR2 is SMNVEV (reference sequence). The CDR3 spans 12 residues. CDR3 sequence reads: CARARGPETQYF. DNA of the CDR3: TGTGCCAGGGCCAGGGGGCCGGAGACCCAGTACTTC.

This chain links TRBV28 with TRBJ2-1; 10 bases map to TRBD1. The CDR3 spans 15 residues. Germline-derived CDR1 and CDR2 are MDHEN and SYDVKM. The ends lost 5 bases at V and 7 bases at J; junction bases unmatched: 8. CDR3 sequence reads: CASSPGTGVGNEQFF. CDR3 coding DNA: TGTGCCAGCAGTCCCGGGACAGGGGTAGGAAATGAGCAGTTCTTC.

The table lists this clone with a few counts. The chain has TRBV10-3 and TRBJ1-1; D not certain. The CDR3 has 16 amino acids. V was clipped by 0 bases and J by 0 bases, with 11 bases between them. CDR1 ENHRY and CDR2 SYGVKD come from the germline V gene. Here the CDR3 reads CAISESAEYMNTEAFF. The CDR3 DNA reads TGTGCCATCAGTGAGTCTGCCGAATACATGAACACTGAAGCTTTCTTT.

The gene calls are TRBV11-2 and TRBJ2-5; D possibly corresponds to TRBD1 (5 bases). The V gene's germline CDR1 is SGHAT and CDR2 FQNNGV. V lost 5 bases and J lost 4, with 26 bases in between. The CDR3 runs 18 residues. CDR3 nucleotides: TGTGCCAGCAGCCCTAACCTTCCGCTGACAGACCTTAGAGAGACCCAGTACTTC. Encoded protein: CASSPNLPLTDLRETQYF. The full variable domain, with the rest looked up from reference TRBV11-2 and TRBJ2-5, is EAGVAQSPRYKIIEKRQSVAFWCNPISGHATLYWYQQILGQGPKLLIQFQNNGVVDDSQLPKDRFSAERLKGVDSTLKIQPAKLEDSAVYLCASSPNLPLTDLRETQYFGPGTRLLVL.

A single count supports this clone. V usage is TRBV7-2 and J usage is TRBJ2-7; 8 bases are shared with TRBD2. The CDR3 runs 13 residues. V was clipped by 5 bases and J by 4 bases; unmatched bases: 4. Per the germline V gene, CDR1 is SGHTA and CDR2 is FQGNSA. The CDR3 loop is CASSGGLVYEQYF. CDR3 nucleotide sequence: TGTGCCAGCAGCGGGGGACTAGTGTACGAGCAGTACTTC.

The CDR3 spells CASSQGGTSLYEQYF. DNA of the CDR3: TGTGCCAGCAGCCAAGGCGGGACAAGTCTCTACGAGCAGTACTTC. This chain uses TRBV14 with TRBJ2-7; D could derive from TRBD1 or TRBD2 (6 bases each). Between the trimmed V and J ends, which lost 1 base and 3 bases, there was a span of 13 bases. CDR1 and CDR2 from the germline V gene are SGHDN and FVKESK. This CDR3 spans 15 amino acids.

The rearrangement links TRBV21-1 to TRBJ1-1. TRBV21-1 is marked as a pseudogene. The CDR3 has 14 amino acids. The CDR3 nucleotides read TGTGCCAGCATCTGGAGTTTCGGAGGACCTGAAGCTTTCTTT. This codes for CASIWSFGGPEAFF.

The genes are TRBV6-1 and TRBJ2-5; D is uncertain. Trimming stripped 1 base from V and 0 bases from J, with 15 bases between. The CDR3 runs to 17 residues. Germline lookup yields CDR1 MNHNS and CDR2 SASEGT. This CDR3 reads CASSEGERPRYQETQYF. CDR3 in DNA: TGTGCCAGCAGTGAAGGGGAAAGACCACGGTACCAAGAGACCCAGTACTTC.

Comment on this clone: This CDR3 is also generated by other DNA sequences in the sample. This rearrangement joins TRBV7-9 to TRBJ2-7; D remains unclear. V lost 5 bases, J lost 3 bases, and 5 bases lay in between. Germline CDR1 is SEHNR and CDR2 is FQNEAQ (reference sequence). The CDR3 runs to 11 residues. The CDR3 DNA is TGTGCCAGCAGCCCTGGCTACGAGCAGTACTTC. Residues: CASSPGYEQYF.

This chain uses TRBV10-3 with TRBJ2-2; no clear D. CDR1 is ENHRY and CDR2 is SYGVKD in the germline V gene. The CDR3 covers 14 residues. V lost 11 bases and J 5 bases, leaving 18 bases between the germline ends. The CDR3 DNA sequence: TGTGCCTCCTTGCGGCAGATGGAAACCGGGGAGCTGTTTTTT. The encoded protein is CASLRQMETGELFF.

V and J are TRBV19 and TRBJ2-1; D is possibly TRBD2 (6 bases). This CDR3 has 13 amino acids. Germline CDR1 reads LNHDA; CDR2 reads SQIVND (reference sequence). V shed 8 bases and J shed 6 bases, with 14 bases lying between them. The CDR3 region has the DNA TGTGCCAGTTCCCTCGGGGGTTTCAATGAGCAGTTCTTC. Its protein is CASSLGGFNEQFF.

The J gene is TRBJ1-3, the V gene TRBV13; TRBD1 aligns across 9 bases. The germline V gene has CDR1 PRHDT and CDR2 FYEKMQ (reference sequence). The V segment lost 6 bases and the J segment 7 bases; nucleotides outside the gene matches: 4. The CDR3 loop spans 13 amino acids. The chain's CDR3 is CASSTGGGNTIYF. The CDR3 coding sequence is TGTGCCAGCAGTACAGGGGGCGGGAACACCATATATTTT. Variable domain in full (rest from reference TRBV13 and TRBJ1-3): AAGVIQSPRHLIKEKRETATLKCYPIPRHDTVYWYQQGPGQDPQFLISFYEKMQSDKGSIPDRFSAQQFSDYHSELNMSSLELGDSALYFCASSTGGGNTIYFGEGSWLTVV.